The T cell receptor (beta chain) described here comes from a study of blood T cell repertoires in COVID-19. Across the study: The origin of the acute and convalescent COVID-19 samples was the United States, Italy and Spain. T cells, B-cell-depleted T cells, or PBMCs provided the cDNA or gDNA that served as material.

Per the germline V gene, CDR1 is SGHTA and CDR2 is FQGNSA. After removal of 5 bases from V and 4 bases from J, the junction contained 8 bases not matched to a gene. The CDR3 runs to 15 residues. Participants were aged about 18 to 90 years, lived in over 20 US areas, and enrolled virtually. Clinical history as reported by participants underpinned cohort assignment. TCRdb's copy holds only in-frame clones and misses some; the assay was immunoSEQ multiplex PCR. The table lists around 230,000 clones, around 85% of them singletons. The chain is built from TRBV7-2 and TRBJ2-7; 10 bases fit TRBD2. The sample comprised PBMCs or T cells enriched from blood (not recorded which). The TCR originated in a woman aged 40 to 55 with acute COVID-19. The CDR3 loop reads CASSPRSSGRYEQYF. The CDR3 DNA reads TGTGCCAGCAGCCCCCGGTCTAGCGGGAGATACGAGCAGTACTTC.